This TCR beta chain was obtained from a study of OX40 agonist ivuxolimab in advanced cancers. Data came from immunoSEQ multiplex PCR; TCRdb stores just in-frame clones and leaves some out. Of approximately 70,000 clones in the sample, more than 70% were seen once. Sample: CD4+ or CD8+ T cells sorted from blood, taken in a trial of the OX40 agonist ivuxolimab. The clonotype originates from an adult with an advanced solid tumor such as melanoma, head and neck, liver or kidney cancer.

The chain's CDR3 is CASSIDRGGFSYNSPLHF. The DNA for the CDR3 is TGTGCCAGTAGTATAGATCGCGGGGGCTTTTCCTATAATTCACCCCTCCACTTT. The chain joins TRBV19 to TRBJ1-6; D may be TRBD1 (6 bases). The CDR3 runs to 18 residues. Germline loops: CDR1 LNHDA, CDR2 SQIVND (reference sequence). Deletions cut 0 bases from V and 1 base from J, with 13 bases between.